This TCR beta chain appears in the sequencing data of a study of vaccination effects on CD4 cells after COVID-19. Isolating CD4+ T cells followed approximately ten days of culture. According to PCR results, the person was infected with SARS-CoV-2 between March and December 2020. Two doses of either BNT162b2 or mRNA-1273 were given to each participant. Profiling relied on immunoSEQ multiplex PCR, and the TCRdb table lists in-frame clones only, not all of them. The profile shows tens of thousands of clones, 74% of them singletons. In regard to this clone: Its antigen is still unknown.

This CDR3 has 13 residues. The V gene lost 4 bases and the J gene lost 5 bases, with 11 bases spanning the gap. CDR1 and CDR2 from the germline V gene are MGHRA and YSYEKL. The sequencing used CD4+ T cells from PBMCs cultured without peptide, collected after COVID-19 vaccination. The rearrangement joins TRBV4-1 to TRBJ2-5, with a weak D call TRBD2 (5 bases). The clonotype originates from a human donor who had a prior SARS-CoV-2 infection. The CDR3 region has the DNA TGCGCCAGCAGCCTACTAGATGGGGAGACCCAGTACTTC. Its translation: CASSLLDGETQYF.